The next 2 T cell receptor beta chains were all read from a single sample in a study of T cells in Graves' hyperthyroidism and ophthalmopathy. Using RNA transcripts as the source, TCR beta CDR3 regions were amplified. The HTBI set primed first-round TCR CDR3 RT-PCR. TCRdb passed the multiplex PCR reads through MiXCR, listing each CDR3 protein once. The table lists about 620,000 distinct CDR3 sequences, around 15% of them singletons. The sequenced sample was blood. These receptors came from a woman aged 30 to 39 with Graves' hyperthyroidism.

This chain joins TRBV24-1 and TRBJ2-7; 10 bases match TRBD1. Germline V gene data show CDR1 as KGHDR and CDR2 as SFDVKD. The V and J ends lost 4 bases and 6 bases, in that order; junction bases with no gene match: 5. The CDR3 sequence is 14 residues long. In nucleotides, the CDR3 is TGTGCCACCAGTGACCGCGGGGACAGGGGCGAGCAGTACTTC. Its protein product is CATSDRGDRGEQYF.

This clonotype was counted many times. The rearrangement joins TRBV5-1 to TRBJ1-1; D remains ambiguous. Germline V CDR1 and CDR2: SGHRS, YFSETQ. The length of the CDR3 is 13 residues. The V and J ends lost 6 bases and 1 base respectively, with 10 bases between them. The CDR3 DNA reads TGCGCCAGCAAGACTCCCCCGAACACTGAAGCTTTCTTT. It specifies CASKTPPNTEAFF.